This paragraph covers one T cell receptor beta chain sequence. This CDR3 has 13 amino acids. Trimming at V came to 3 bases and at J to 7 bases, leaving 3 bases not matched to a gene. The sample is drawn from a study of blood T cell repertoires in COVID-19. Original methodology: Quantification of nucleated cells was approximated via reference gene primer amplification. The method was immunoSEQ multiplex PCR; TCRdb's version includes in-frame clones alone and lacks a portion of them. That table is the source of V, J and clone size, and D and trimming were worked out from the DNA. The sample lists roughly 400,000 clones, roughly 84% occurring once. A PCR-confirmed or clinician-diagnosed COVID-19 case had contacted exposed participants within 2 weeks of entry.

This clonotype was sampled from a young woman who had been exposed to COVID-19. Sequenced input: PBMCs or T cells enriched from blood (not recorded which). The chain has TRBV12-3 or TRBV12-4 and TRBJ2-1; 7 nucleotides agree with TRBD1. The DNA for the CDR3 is TGTGCCAGCAGTTTTGACAGGGTTAATGAGCAGTTCTTC. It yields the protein CASSFDRVNEQFF.